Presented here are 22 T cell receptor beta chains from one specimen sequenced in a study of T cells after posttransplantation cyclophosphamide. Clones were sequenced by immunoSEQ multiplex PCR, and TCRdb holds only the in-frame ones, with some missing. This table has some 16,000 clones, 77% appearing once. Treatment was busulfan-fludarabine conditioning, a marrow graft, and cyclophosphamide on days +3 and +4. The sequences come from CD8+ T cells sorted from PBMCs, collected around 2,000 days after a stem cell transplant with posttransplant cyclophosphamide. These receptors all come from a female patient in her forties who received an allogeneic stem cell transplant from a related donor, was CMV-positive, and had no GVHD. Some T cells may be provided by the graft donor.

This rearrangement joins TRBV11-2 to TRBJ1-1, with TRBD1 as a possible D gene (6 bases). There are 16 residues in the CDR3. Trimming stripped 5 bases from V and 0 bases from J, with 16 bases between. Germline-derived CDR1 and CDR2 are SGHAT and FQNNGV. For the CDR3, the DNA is TGTGCCAGCAGCGTGGACAGACTGTTCATGAACACTGAAGCTTTCTTT. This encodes CASSVDRLFMNTEAFF.

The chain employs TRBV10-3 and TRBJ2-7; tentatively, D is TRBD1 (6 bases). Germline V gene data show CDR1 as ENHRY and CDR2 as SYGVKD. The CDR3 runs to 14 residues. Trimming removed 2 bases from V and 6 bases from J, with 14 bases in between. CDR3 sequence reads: CAISEGAGVPEQYF. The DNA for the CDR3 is TGTGCCATCAGTGAGGGGGCAGGGGTGCCCGAGCAGTACTTC.

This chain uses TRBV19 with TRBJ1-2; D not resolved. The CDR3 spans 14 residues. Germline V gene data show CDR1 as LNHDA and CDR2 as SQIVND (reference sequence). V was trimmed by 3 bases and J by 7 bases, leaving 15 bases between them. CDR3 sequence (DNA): TGTGCCAGTAGTATCGAATGGGCCGACGGTGGCTACACCTTC. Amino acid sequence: CASSIEWADGGYTF.

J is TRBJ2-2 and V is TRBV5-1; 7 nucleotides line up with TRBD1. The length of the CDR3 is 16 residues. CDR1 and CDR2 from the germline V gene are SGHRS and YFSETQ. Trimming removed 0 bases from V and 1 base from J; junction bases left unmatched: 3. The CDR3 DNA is TGCGCCAGCAGCTTGGGAGACAGGGAGAACACCGGGGAGCTGTTTTTT. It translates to CASSLGDRENTGELFF.

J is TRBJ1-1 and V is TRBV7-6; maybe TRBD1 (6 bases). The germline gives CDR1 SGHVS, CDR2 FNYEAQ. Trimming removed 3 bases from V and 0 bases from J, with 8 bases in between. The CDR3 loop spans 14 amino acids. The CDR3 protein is CASSLTGLNTEAFF. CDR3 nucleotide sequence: TGTGCCAGCAGCTTGACAGGCTTGAACACTGAAGCTTTCTTT.

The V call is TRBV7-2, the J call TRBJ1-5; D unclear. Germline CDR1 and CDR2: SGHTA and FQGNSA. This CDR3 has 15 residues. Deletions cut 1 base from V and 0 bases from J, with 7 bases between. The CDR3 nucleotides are TGTGCCAGCAGCTTAGGGGCGGGTAGCAATCAGCCCCAGCATTTT. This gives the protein CASSLGAGSNQPQHF.

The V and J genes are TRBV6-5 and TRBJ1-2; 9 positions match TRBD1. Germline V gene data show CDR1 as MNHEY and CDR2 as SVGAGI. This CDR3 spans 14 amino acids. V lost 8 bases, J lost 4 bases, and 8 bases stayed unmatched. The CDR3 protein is CASAGQGGFYGYTF. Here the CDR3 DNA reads TGTGCCAGCGCGGGACAGGGAGGTTTCTATGGCTACACCTTC.

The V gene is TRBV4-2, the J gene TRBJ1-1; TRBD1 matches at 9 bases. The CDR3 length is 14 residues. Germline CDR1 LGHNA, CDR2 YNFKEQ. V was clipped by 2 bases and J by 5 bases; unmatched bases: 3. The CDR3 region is CASSQQTGGTEAFF. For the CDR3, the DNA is TGTGCCAGCAGCCAACAGACAGGGGGAACTGAAGCTTTCTTT.

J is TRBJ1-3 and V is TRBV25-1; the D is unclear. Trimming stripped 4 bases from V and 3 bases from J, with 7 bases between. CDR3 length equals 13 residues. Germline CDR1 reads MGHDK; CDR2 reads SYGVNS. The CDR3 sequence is CASSGPGGNTIYF. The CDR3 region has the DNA TGTGCCAGCAGTGGTCCCGGTGGAAACACCATATATTTT.

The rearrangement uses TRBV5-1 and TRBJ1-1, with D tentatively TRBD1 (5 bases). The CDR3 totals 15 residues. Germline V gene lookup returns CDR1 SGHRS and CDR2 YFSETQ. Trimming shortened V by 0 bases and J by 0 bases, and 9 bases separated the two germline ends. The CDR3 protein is CASSLVQGVNTEAFF. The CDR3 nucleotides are TGCGCCAGCAGCTTGGTCCAGGGTGTGAACACTGAAGCTTTCTTT.

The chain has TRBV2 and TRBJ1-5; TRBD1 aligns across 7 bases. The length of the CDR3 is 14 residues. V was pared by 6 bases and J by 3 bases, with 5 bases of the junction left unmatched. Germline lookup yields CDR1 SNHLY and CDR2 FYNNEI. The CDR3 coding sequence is TGTGCCAGCAGGGCCGGGACAGACAATCAGCCCCAGCATTTT. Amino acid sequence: CASRAGTDNQPQHF.

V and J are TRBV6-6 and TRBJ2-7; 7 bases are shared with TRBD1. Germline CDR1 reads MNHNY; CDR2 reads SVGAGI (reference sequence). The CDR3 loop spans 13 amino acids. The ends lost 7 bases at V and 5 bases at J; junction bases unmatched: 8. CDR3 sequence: CASTGTEVNEQYF. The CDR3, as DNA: TGTGCCAGCACCGGGACAGAGGTAAACGAGCAGTACTTC.

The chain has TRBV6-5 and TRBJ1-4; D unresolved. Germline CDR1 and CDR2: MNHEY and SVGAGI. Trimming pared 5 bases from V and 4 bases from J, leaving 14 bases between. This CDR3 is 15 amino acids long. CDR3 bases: TGTGCCAGCAGTCCCAACCTCCTAGATAATGAAAAACTGTTTTTT. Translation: CASSPNLLDNEKLFF.

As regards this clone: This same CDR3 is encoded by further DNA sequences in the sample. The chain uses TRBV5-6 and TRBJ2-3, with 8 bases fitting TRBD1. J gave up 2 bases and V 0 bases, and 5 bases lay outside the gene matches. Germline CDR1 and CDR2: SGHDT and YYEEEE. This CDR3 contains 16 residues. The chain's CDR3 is CASSLGTGLSTDTQYF. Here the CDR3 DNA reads TGTGCCAGCAGCTTGGGGACAGGGCTATCCACAGATACGCAGTATTTT. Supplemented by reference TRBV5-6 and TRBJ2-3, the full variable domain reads DAGVTQSPTHLIKTRGQQVTLRCSPKSGHDTVSWYQQALGQGPQFIFQYYEEEERQRGNFPDRFSGHQFPNYSSELNVNALLLGDSALYLCASSLGTGLSTDTQYFGPGTRLTVL.

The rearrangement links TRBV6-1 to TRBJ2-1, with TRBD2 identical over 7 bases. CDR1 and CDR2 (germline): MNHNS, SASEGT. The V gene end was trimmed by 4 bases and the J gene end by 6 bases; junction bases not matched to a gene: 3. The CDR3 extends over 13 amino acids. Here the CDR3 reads CASSGRGGNEQFF. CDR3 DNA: TGTGCCAGCAGTGGCCGCGGGGGCAATGAGCAGTTCTTC.

The CDR3 bases are TGTGCCAGCAGCACCCTGGAGGGGAAAGAGACCCAGTACTTC. Amino acids: CASSTLEGKETQYF. The chain couples TRBV9 to TRBJ2-5; D possibly corresponds to TRBD2 (6 bases). The V gene lost 4 bases and the J gene lost 3 bases, with 13 bases spanning the gap. The CDR3 loop spans 14 amino acids. The germline CDR1 and CDR2 sequences are SGDLS and YYNGEE. Full variable domain (outside the CDR3, taken from reference TRBV9 and TRBJ2-5): DSGVTQTPKHLITATGQRVTLRCSPRSGDLSVYWYQQSLDQGLQFLIQYYNGEERAKGNILERFSAQQFPDLHSELNLSSLELGDSALYFCASSTLEGKETQYFGPGTRLLVL.

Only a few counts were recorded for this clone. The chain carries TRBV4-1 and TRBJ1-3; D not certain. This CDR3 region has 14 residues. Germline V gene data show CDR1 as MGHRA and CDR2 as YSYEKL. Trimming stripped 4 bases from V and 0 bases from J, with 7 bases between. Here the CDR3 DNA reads TGCGCCAGCAGCCGGGCCAACTCTGGAAACACCATATATTTT. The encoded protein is CASSRANSGNTIYF.

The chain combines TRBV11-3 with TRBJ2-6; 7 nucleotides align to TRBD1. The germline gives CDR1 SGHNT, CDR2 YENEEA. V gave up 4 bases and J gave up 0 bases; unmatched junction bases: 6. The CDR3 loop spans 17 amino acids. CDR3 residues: CASSSDRALSGANVLTF. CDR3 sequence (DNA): TGTGCCAGCAGCTCCGACAGGGCCCTCTCTGGGGCCAACGTCCTGACTTTC.

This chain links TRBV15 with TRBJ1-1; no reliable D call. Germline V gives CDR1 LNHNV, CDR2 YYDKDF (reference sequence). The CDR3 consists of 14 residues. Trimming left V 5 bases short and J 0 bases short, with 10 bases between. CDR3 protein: CATSPDIMNTEAFF. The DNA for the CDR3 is TGTGCCACCAGCCCCGACATCATGAACACTGAAGCTTTCTTT. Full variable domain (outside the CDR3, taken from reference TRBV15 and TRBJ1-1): DAMVIQNPRYQVTQFGKPVTLSCSQTLNHNVMYWYQQKSSQAPKLLFHYYDKDFNNEADTPDNFQSRRPNTSFCFLDIRSPGLGDTAMYLCATSPDIMNTEAFFGQGTRLTVV.

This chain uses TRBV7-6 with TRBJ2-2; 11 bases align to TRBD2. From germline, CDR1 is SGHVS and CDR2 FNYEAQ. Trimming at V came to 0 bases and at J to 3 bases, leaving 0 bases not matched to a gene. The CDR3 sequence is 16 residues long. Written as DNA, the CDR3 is TGTGCCAGCAGCTTAGCGGGACTAGCGGACACCGGGGAGCTGTTTTTT. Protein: CASSLAGLADTGELFF.

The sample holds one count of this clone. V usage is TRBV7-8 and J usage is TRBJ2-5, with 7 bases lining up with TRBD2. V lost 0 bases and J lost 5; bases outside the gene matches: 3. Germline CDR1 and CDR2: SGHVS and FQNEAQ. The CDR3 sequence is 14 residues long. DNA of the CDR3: TGTGCCAGCAGCTTAGCTAGCGGGTGGGAGACCCAGTACTTC. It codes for CASSLASGWETQYF.

The CDR3 coding sequence is TGTGCCAGCAGTTTAGACGGGACTAGCGGGGGTTGGGAGCAGTTCTTC. Its protein is CASSLDGTSGGWEQFF. The V and J genes are TRBV27 and TRBJ2-1; 14 positions match TRBD2. CDR3 length: 16 amino acids. Germline V gives CDR1 MNHEY, CDR2 SMNVEV (reference sequence). With 2 bases clipped from V and 10 bases from J, the junction kept 7 bases outside the gene matches.